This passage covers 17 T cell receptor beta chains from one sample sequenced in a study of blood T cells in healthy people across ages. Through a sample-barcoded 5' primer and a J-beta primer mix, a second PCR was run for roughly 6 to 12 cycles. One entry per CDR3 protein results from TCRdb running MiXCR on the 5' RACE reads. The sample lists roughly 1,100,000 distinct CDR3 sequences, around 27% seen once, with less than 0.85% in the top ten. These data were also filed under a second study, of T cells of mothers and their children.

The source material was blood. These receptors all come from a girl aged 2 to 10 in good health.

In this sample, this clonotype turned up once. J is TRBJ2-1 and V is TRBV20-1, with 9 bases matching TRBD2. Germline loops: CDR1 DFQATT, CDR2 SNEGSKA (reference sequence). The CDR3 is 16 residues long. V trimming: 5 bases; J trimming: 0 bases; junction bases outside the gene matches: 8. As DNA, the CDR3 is TGCAGTGCTTGGGCTAGCGGGGCAAGCTCCTACAATGAGCAGTTCTTC. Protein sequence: CSAWASGASSYNEQFF.

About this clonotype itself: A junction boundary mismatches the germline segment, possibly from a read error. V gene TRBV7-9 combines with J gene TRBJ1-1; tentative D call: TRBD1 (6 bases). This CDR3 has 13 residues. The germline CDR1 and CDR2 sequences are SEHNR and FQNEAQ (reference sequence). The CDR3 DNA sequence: TGTGCCAGCATCTCTAGGGGGAACTCTGAAGCTTTCTTT. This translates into CASISRGNSEAFF.

The CDR3 loop reads CASSQVAGELAYEQYF. CDR3 DNA sequence: TGCGCCAGCAGCCAAGTAGCAGGGGAGCTAGCCTACGAGCAGTACTTC. The chain recombines TRBV4-1 with TRBJ2-5; D is perhaps TRBD1 (6 bases). The DNA matches TRBJ2-7 better at its end, which makes the J call doubtful. Germline loops: CDR1 MGHRA, CDR2 YSYEKL. CDR3 length: 16 amino acids.

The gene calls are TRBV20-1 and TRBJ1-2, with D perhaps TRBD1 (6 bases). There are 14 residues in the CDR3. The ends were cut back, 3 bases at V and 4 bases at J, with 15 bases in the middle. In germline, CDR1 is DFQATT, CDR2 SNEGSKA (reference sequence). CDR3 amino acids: CSARWGGAGYGYTF. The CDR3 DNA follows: TGCAGTGCTAGGTGGGGGGGCGCGGGCTATGGCTACACCTTC.

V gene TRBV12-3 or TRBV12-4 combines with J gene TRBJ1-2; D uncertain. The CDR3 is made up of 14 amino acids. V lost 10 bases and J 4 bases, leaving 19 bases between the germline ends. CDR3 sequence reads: CATALDPLGYGYTF. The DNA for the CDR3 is TGTGCCACCGCTTTGGACCCTCTGGGCTATGGCTACACCTTC.

CDR3: CATSRDQVDIQYF. DNA for the CDR3: TGTGCCACCAGCAGAGATCAGGTGGACATTCAGTACTTC. The V call is TRBV15, the J call TRBJ2-4; no firm D call. This CDR3 contains 13 residues. CDR1 is LNHNV and CDR2 is YYDKDF in the germline V gene (reference sequence). Trimming took off 0 bases at V and 8 bases at J, with 8 bases between the two ends.

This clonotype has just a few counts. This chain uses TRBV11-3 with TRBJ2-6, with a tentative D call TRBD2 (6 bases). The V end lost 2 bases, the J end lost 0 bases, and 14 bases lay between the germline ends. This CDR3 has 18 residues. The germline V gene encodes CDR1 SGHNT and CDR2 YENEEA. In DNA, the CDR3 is TGTGCCAGCAGCTTATGGAGGGGACCCCTCTCTGGGGCCAACGTCCTGACTTTC. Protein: CASSLWRGPLSGANVLTF.

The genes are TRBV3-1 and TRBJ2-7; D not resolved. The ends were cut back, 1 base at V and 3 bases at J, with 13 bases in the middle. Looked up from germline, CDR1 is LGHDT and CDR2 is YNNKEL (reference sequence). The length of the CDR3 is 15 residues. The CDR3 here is CASSQGGSLGYEQYF. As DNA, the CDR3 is TGTGCCAGCAGCCAAGGCGGCAGTCTTGGCTACGAGCAGTACTTC.

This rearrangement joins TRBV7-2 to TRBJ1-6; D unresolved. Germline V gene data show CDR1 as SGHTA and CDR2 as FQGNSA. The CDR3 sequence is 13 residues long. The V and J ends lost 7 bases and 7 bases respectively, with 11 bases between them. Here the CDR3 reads CASTRVANSPLHF. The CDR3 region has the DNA TGTGCCAGCACCCGGGTGGCCAATTCACCCCTCCACTTT.

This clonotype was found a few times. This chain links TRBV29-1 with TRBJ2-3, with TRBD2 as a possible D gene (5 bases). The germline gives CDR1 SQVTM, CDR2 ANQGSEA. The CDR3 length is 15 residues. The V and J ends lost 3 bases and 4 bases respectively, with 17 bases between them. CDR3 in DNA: TGCAGCGTTGAGTCGGCAGGAGAGGAGGCAGATACGCAGTATTTT. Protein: CSVESAGEEADTQYF.

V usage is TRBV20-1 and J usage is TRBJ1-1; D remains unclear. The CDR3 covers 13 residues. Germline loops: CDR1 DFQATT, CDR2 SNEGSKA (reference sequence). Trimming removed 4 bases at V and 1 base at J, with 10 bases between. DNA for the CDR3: TGCAGTGCTATCCTAACAGCGAACACTGAAGCTTTCTTT. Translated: CSAILTANTEAFF.

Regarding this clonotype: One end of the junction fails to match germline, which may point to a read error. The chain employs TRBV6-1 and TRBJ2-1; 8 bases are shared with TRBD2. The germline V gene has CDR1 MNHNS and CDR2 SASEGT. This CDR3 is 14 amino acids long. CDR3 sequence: CASSSGGSYNERFF. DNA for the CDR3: TGTGCCAGCAGCAGCGGGGGTTCCTACAATGAGCGGTTCTTC.

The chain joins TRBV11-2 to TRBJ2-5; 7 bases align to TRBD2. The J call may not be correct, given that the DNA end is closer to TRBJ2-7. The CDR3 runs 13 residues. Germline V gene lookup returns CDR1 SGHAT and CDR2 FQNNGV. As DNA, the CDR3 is TGTGCCAGCAGCTCGGGACTACCTAACGAGCAGTACTTC. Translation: CASSSGLPNEQYF.

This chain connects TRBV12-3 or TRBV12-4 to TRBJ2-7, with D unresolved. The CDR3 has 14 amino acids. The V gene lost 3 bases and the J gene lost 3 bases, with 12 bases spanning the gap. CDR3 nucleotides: TGTGCCAGCAGTTTGACCGTTAAGGGCTACGAGCAGTACTTC. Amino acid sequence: CASSLTVKGYEQYF.

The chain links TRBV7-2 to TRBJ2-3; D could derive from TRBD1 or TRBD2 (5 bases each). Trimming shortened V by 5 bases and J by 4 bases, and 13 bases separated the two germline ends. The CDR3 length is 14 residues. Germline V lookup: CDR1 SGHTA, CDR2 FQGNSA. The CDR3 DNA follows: TGTGCCAGCAGCCGACAGAGGGTCGCAGATACGCAGTATTTT. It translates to CASSRQRVADTQYF. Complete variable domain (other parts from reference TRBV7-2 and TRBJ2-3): GAGVSQSPSNKVTEKGKDVELRCDPISGHTALYWYRQSLGQGLEFLIYFQGNSAPDKSGLPSDRFSAERTGGSVSTLTIQRTQQEDSAVYLCASSRQRVADTQYFGPGTRLTVL.

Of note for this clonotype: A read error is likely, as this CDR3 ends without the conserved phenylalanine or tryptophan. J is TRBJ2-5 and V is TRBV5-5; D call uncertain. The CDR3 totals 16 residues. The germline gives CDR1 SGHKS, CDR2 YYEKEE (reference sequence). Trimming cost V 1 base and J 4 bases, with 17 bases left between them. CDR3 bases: TGTGCCAGCAGCTTGATAGCTATCACCGCCCGAGAGACCCAGTACTCC. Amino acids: CASSLIAITARETQYS.

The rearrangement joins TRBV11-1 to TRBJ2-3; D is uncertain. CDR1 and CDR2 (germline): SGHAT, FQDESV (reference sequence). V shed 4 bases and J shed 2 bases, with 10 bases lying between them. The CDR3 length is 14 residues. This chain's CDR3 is CASSSVVTTDTQYF. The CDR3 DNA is TGTGCCAGCAGCTCTGTGGTTACCACAGATACGCAGTATTTT.